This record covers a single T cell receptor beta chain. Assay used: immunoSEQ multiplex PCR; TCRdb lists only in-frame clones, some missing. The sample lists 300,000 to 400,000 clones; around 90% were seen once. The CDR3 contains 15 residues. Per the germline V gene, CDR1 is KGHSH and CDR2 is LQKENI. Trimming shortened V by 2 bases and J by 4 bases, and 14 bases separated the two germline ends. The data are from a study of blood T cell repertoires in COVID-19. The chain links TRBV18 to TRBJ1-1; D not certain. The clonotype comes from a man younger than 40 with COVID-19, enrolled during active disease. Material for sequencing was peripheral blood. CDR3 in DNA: TGTGCCAGCTCACCAGCCAGTGGCTCGGGCACTGAAGCTTTCTTT. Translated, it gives CASSPASGSGTEAFF.